These 24 T cell receptor beta chains were sequenced from one sample in a study of OX40 agonist ivuxolimab in advanced cancers. Library generation was performed with the immunoSEQ multiplex PCR assay. TCRdb mirrors the immuneACCESS table, restricted to in-frame sequences. Some clones are absent from its copies; in checked studies, under half trace to an unresolved V gene, and the reason for the others is unknown. The sample data list roughly 32,000 clones, and approximately 89% of these were observed just once. Roughly 25% of the sample is held by the ten biggest clonotypes. The sequencing here drew on CD4+ or CD8+ T cells sorted from blood, taken in a trial of the OX40 agonist ivuxolimab. These TCRs come from an adult with an advanced solid tumor such as melanoma, head and neck, liver or kidney cancer.

This chain joins TRBV19 and TRBJ1-1; 7 bases map to TRBD1. Losses at the gene ends were 5 bases for V and 1 base for J; bases not matched to a gene: 4. Germline CDR1 is LNHDA and CDR2 is SQIVND (reference sequence). The CDR3 contains 14 residues. The CDR3 loop reads CASSWGQRNTEAFF. The DNA of the CDR3 is TGTGCCAGTAGTTGGGGACAGAGGAACACTGAAGCTTTCTTT.

The V gene is TRBV18, the J gene TRBJ1-1, with 9 bases identical to TRBD1. This CDR3 has 14 residues. The germline V gene encodes CDR1 KGHSH and CDR2 LQKENI. J was trimmed by 3 bases and V by 4 bases; bases with no gene match: 3. As DNA, the CDR3 is TGTGCCAGCTCACGCCGACAGGGGGACACTGAAGCTTTCTTT. Its protein product is CASSRRQGDTEAFF.

The chain couples TRBV2 to TRBJ1-5; TRBD1 matches 7 bases. From germline, CDR1 is SNHLY and CDR2 FYNNEI. Trimming took 6 bases from V and 11 from J; bases not matched to a gene: 7. CDR3 size: 12 residues. CDR3 amino acids: CASRQQGTAQHF. As DNA, the CDR3 is TGTGCCAGCAGACAACAGGGGACAGCCCAGCATTTT.

The chain links TRBV10-3 to TRBJ1-1, with a tentative D call TRBD1 (5 bases). Germline V gives CDR1 ENHRY, CDR2 SYGVKD. The ends were cut back, 8 bases at V and 4 bases at J, with 14 bases in the middle. This CDR3 comprises 13 residues. In nucleotides, the CDR3 is TGTGCCATCGCTACTCTCGGGGGCACTGAAGCTTTCTTT. This gives the protein CAIATLGGTEAFF.

The chain carries TRBV28 and TRBJ1-2; possibly TRBD1 for D (5 bases). Germline assignment: CDR1 MDHEN and CDR2 SYDVKM. This CDR3 contains 18 residues. Deletions cut 4 bases from V and 5 bases from J, with 26 bases between. The CDR3 reads CASSYPADSSSSWYGYTF. CDR3 nucleotides: TGTGCCAGCAGTTACCCCGCCGACAGCTCTAGCTCATGGTATGGCTACACCTTC.

This sequence joins TRBV27 and TRBJ1-2; D gene unclear. This CDR3 is 12 amino acids long. Germline assignment: CDR1 MNHEY and CDR2 SMNVEV (reference sequence). The DNA of the CDR3 is TGTGTTCCGACGAATTGTAACTATGGCTACACCTTC. This encodes CVPTNCNYGYTF.

CDR3 protein: CASSLGDGTYEQYF. The CDR3 nucleotides read TGTGCCAGCAGCTTAGGGGACGGCACCTACGAGCAGTACTTC. The rearrangement joins TRBV5-4 to TRBJ2-7; TRBD1 or TRBD2 may be the D gene (5 bases each). The CDR3 contains 14 residues. V was cut by 2 bases and J by 2 bases, with 11 bases left in between. The germline CDR1 and CDR2 sequences are SGHNT and YYREEE (reference sequence).

The genes are TRBV5-1 and TRBJ1-1; D gene uncertain. Trimming took off 4 bases at V and 1 base at J, with 11 bases between the two ends. This CDR3 is built from 14 residues. Germline lookup yields CDR1 SGHRS and CDR2 YFSETQ. CDR3 in amino acids: CASSPRSENTEAFF. The DNA of the CDR3 is TGCGCCAGCAGCCCCAGGTCTGAGAACACTGAAGCTTTCTTT.

The gene calls are TRBV6-5 and TRBJ2-3; D unresolved. Germline V gene sequence: CDR1 MNHEY, CDR2 SVGAGI. The CDR3 has 13 residues. V was cut by 6 bases and J by 3 bases, with 10 bases left in between. CDR3 protein: CASRHGRTDTQYF. DNA for the CDR3: TGTGCCAGCAGACATGGACGGACAGATACGCAGTATTTT.

V usage is TRBV19 and J usage is TRBJ2-3, with D tentatively TRBD1 (5 bases). The V gene's germline CDR1 is LNHDA and CDR2 SQIVND (reference sequence). V was shortened by 3 bases and J by 1 base, with 14 bases between the two germline ends. The CDR3 totals 16 residues. CDR3 coding DNA: TGTGCCAGTAGTATCATCGACAGCGTGGGCACAGATACGCAGTATTTT. Protein sequence: CASSIIDSVGTDTQYF.

The chain uses TRBV15 and TRBJ1-5; the D is unclear. The CDR3 is made up of 12 amino acids. Trimming took 8 bases from V and 4 from J, leaving 9 bases between them. In germline, CDR1 is LNHNV, CDR2 YYDKDF (reference sequence). The CDR3 DNA sequence: TGTGCCACCCGTGAGGGAAATCAGCCCCAGCATTTT. Its protein product is CATREGNQPQHF.

The chain links TRBV27 to TRBJ2-1; D call uncertain. Trimming pared 3 bases from V and 0 bases from J, leaving 3 bases between. CDR3 length: 13 amino acids. Germline V CDR1 and CDR2: MNHEY, SMNVEV (reference sequence). The CDR3 DNA reads TGTGCCAGCAGTTTGAGCTCCTACAATGAGCAGTTCTTC. Encoded protein: CASSLSSYNEQFF.

The chain uses TRBV2 and TRBJ1-2, with 7 positions matching TRBD1. The CDR3 has 15 amino acids. V lost 5 bases and J lost 1; bases outside the gene matches: 7. The germline CDR1 and CDR2 sequences are SNHLY and FYNNEI. CDR3 loop: CASSFYGQVNYGYTF. The CDR3 nucleotides read TGTGCCAGCAGTTTCTATGGACAGGTTAACTATGGCTACACCTTC.

This clone was observed a single time. J is TRBJ2-2 and V is TRBV7-2, with 10 bases aligning to TRBD2. The CDR3 loop spans 16 amino acids. The junction had 11 bases not matched to a gene; V was cut back by 7 bases and J by 6 bases. From germline, CDR1 is SGHTA and CDR2 FQGNSA. DNA of the CDR3: TGTGCCAGCATCACGACGGAGCGGGGGGGTGCCGGGGAGCTGTTTTTT. Translated: CASITTERGGAGELFF.

J is TRBJ2-7 and V is TRBV19; the match to TRBD1 covers 9 bases. The germline CDR1 and CDR2 sequences are LNHDA and SQIVND (reference sequence). Germline trimming cut 5 bases from V and 5 bases from J; bases unmatched to any gene: 7. The CDR3 sequence is 14 residues long. Here the CDR3 DNA reads TGTGCCAGTAGTTCCGGGACAGGGCGCGACGAGCAGTACTTC. This gives the protein CASSSGTGRDEQYF.

The rearrangement joins TRBV9 to TRBJ2-2; 10 bases are shared with TRBD2. The CDR3 sequence is 15 residues long. V lost 5 bases and J lost 3; bases outside the gene matches: 4. Germline CDR1 is SGDLS and CDR2 is YYNGEE. This CDR3 is CASRPGTSDTGELFF. Written as DNA, the CDR3 is TGTGCCAGCAGACCCGGGACTAGCGACACCGGGGAGCTGTTTTTT. The entire variable domain, with the rest obtained from reference TRBV9 and TRBJ2-2, is as follows: DSGVTQTPKHLITATGQRVTLRCSPRSGDLSVYWYQQSLDQGLQFLIQYYNGEERAKGNILERFSAQQFPDLHSELNLSSLELGDSALYFCASRPGTSDTGELFFGEGSRLTVL.

In its sample, this clone is medium-sized. This chain connects TRBV6-5 to TRBJ2-7; the D gene is possibly TRBD1 (5 bases). The CDR3 sequence is 14 residues long. CDR1 and CDR2 (germline): MNHEY, SVGAGI. V was trimmed by 4 bases and J by 3 bases, leaving 13 bases between them. The CDR3 spells CASSLGAAHYEQYF. The DNA of the CDR3 is TGTGCCAGCAGTTTAGGGGCCGCACACTACGAGCAGTACTTC.

The rearrangement joins TRBV2 to TRBJ2-1, with no clear D. Trimming pared 7 bases from V and 0 bases from J, leaving 10 bases between. This CDR3 contains 14 residues. CDR1 SNHLY and CDR2 FYNNEI come from the germline V gene. CDR3 nucleotide sequence: TGTGCCAGCACTGGACCAAGCTCCTACAATGAGCAGTTCTTC. Its translation is CASTGPSSYNEQFF.

DNA for the CDR3: TGTGCCAGCAGCCCCAGAGACAGGGTCGCCACTAACTATGGCTACACCTTC. It is translated as CASSPRDRVATNYGYTF. The V gene is TRBV5-5, the J gene TRBJ1-2, with TRBD1 matching 7 bases. This CDR3 has 17 residues. J was trimmed by 0 bases and V by 4 bases; bases with no gene match: 12. Per the germline V gene, CDR1 is SGHKS and CDR2 is YYEKEE (reference sequence).

The chain joins TRBV5-8 to TRBJ2-7, with 9 bases aligning to TRBD1. Germline CDR1 reads SGHTS; CDR2 reads YDEGEE. The CDR3 has 16 amino acids. Losses at the gene ends were 5 bases for V and 3 bases for J; bases not matched to a gene: 12. CDR3 DNA sequence: TGTGCCAGCAGTCTCCTATTAGACAGGGGGTACTACGAGCAGTACTTC. It is translated as CASSLLLDRGYYEQYF.

This clone was detected only a few times. V gene TRBV7-9 combines with J gene TRBJ2-7; D is perhaps TRBD2 (6 bases). The CDR3 extends over 13 amino acids. Germline CDR1 is SEHNR and CDR2 is FQNEAQ (reference sequence). Trimming removed 3 bases from V and 3 bases from J, with 9 bases in between. The CDR3 DNA sequence: TGTGCCAGCAGCTTTCTTAGCGGCTACGAGCAGTACTTC. Its protein is CASSFLSGYEQYF.

The gene calls are TRBV9 and TRBJ2-2; 14 positions agree with TRBD2. The J segment lost 4 bases and the V segment lost 0 bases, leaving 11 bases of the junction unmatched. From germline, CDR1 is SGDLS and CDR2 YYNGEE. The CDR3 contains 20 residues. The CDR3: CASSVALLGTSGRGTGELFF. DNA for the CDR3: TGTGCCAGCAGCGTAGCTCTCCTCGGGACTAGCGGGAGAGGCACCGGGGAGCTGTTTTTT.

The V gene is TRBV4-1, the J gene TRBJ2-1; tentatively, D is TRBD1 (5 bases). Trimming cost V 0 bases and J 12 bases, with 6 bases left between them. CDR3 length equals 11 residues. Germline-derived CDR1 and CDR2 are MGHRA and YSYEKL. CDR3 sequence: CASSQEGAQFF. In DNA form, the CDR3 reads TGCGCCAGCAGCCAAGAAGGGGCGCAGTTCTTC.

The chain links TRBV28 to TRBJ1-2, with a tentative D call TRBD1 (5 bases). The CDR3 spans 15 residues. CDR1 and CDR2 from the germline V gene are MDHEN and SYDVKM. Trimming cost V 5 bases and J 2 bases, with 15 bases left between them. The CDR3 reads CASSRARELNYGYTF. CDR3 DNA: TGTGCCAGCAGTCGCGCCAGGGAACTGAACTATGGCTACACCTTC.